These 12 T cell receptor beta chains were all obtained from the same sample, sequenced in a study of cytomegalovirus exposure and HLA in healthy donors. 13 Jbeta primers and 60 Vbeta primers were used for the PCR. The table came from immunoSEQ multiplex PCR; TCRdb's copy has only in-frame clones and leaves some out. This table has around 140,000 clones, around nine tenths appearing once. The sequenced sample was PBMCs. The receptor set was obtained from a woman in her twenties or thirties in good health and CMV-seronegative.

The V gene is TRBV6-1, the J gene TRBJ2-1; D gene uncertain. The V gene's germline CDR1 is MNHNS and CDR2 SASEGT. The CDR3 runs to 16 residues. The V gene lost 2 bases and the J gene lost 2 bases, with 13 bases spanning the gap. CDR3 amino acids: CASSESGQVTYNEQFF. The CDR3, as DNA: TGTGCCAGCAGTGAATCTGGGCAGGTGACCTACAATGAGCAGTTCTTC.

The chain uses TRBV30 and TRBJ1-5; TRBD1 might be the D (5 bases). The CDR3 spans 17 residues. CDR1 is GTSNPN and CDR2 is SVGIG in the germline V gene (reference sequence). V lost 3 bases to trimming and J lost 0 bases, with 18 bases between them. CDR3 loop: CAWSGLRGSNSNQPQHF. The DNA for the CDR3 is TGTGCCTGGAGCGGTCTAAGGGGCTCAAATAGCAATCAGCCCCAGCATTTT.

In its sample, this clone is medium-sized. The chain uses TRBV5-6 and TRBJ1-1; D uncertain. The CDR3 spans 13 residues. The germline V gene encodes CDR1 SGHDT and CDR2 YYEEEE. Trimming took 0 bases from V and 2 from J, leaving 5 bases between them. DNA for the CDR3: TGTGCCAGCAGCTTGGCGGGTAACACTGAAGCTTTCTTT. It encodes CASSLAGNTEAFF. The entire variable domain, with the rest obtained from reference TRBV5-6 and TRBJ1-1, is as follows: DAGVTQSPTHLIKTRGQQVTLRCSPKSGHDTVSWYQQALGQGPQFIFQYYEEEERQRGNFPDRFSGHQFPNYSSELNVNALLLGDSALYLCASSLAGNTEAFFGQGTRLTVV.

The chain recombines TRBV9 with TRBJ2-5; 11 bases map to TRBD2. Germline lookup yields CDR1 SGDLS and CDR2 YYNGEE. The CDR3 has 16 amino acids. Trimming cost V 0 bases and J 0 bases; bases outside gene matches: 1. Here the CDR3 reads CASSVGLAGHQETQYF. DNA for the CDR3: TGTGCCAGCAGCGTAGGACTAGCGGGACACCAAGAGACCCAGTACTTC.

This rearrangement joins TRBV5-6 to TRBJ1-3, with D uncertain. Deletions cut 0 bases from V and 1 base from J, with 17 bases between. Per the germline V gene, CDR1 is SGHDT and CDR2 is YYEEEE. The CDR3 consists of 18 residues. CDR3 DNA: TGTGCCAGCAGCTTGGTGTCTCGGAGCCTAACTTCTGGAAACACCATATATTTT. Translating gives CASSLVSRSLTSGNTIYF.

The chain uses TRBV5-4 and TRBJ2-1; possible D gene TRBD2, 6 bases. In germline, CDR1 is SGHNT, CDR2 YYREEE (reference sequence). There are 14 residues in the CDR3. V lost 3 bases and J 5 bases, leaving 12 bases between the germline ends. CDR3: CASSWGTGDNEQFF. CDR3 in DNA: TGTGCCAGCAGCTGGGGGACTGGAGACAATGAGCAGTTCTTC.

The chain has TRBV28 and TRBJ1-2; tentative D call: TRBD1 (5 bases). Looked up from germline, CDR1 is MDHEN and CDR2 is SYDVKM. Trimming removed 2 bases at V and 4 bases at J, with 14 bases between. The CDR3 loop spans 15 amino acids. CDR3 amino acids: CASSLEEDRIYGYTF. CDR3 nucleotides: TGTGCCAGCAGTTTAGAAGAAGACAGAATCTATGGCTACACCTTC.

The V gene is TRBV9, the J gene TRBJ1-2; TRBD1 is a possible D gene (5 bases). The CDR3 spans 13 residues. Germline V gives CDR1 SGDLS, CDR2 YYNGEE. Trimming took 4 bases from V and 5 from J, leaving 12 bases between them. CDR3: CASSSQTGYGYTF. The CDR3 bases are TGTGCCAGCAGCTCCCAAACAGGATATGGCTACACCTTC.

The DNA of the CDR3 is TGTGCCAGCAGTACGGACACGAGCTCCTATAATTCACCCCTCCACTTT. As protein: CASSTDTSSYNSPLHF. The gene calls are TRBV28 and TRBJ1-6; the D gene is possibly TRBD1 (5 bases). V dropped 5 bases and J dropped 0 bases, with 11 bases sitting between them. The germline CDR1 and CDR2 sequences are MDHEN and SYDVKM. The CDR3 totals 16 residues. The complete variable domain, with remaining parts taken from reference TRBV28 and TRBJ1-6, reads DVKVTQSSRYLVKRTGEKVFLECVQDMDHENMFWYRQDPGLGLRLIYFSYDVKMKEKGDIPEGYSVSREKKERFSLILESASTNQTSMYLCASSTDTSSYNSPLHFGNGTRLTVT.

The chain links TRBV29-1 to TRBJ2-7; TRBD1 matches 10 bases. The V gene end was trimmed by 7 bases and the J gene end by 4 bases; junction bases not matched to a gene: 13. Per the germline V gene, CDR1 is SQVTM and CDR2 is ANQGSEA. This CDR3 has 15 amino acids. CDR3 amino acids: CSAIAGDRGHYEQYF. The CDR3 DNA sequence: TGCAGCGCCATCGCTGGGGACAGGGGTCATTACGAGCAGTACTTC.

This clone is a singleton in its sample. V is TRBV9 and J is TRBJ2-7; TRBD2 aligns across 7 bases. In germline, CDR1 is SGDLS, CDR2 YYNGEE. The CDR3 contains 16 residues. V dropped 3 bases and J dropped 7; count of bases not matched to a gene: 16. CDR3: CASSADGRAGAWEQYF. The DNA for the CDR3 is TGTGCCAGCAGCGCCGACGGCCGCGCGGGAGCTTGGGAGCAGTACTTC.

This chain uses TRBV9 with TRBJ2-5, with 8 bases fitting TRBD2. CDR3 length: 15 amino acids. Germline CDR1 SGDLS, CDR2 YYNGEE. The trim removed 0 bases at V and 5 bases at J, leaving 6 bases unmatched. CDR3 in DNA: TGTGCCAGCAGCGTAGAGGGACTAGTAGGGGAGACCCAGTACTTC. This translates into CASSVEGLVGETQYF.